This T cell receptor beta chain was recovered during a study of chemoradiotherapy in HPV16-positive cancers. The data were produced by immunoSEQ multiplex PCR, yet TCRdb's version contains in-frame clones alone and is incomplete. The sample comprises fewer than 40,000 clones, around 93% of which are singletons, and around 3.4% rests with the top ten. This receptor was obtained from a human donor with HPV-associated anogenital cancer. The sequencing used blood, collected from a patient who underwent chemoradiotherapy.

CDR3 DNA sequence: TGTGCCAGCAGCTTCGGGGTCGGTGAGACCCAGTACTTC. It codes for CASSFGVGETQYF. The chain couples TRBV5-6 to TRBJ2-5; D might be TRBD2 (5 bases). Between the trimmed V and J ends, which lost 2 bases and 5 bases, there was a span of 10 bases. Germline V gives CDR1 SGHDT, CDR2 YYEEEE. The CDR3 has 13 residues.